These T cell receptor beta chains were read from a single sample in a study of blood T cell repertoires in COVID-19. The repertoire was sequenced with immunoSEQ multiplex PCR; TCRdb's copy has only in-frame clones and lacks some. The sample yields over 75,000 clones, approximately 80% seen once. Sequencing was carried out using peripheral blood. The receptors were gathered from a woman at least 80 years old with active or convalescent COVID-19. Each CDR3 is given with its conserved first and last residue. Fields, in order: J gene, D gene, clone size, V gene, CDR3 DNA, CDR3 protein. D genes are given only for firm matches. Clone size appears in some rows only: once, few, many, or a class for an expanded clone.

>TRBJ2-7|TRBD1|-|TRBV5-1
TGCGCCAGCAGCTTAGGGATCGACAGGGGGGACGAGCAGTACTTC
CASSLGIDRGDEQYF
>TRBJ1-1|-|few|TRBV7-6
TGTGCCAGCAGCTTATCCGGGGAGTGGGCAGCTGAAGCTTTCTTT
CASSLSGEWAAEAFF
>TRBJ1-6|TRBD1|-|TRBV5-6
TGTGCCAGCAGCTGGGGGACAGGGGTCTCAAATTCACCCCTCCACTTT
CASSWGTGVSNSPLHF
>TRBJ2-3|-|-|TRBV19
TGTGCCAGTAGTATGAATCCGGCGGCAGACTTCACAGATACGCAGTATTTT
CASSMNPAADFTDTQYF
>TRBJ2-1|TRBD1|large|TRBV6-2/TRBV6-3
TGTGCCAGCAGTTCCCCGGGACAGGGTATTCGGGATGAGCAGTTCTTC
CASSSPGQGIRDEQFF
>TRBJ2-5|-|-|TRBV28
TGTGCCAGCAGTTTTAAGTGGGACTCAGAGACCCAGTACTTC
CASSFKWDSETQYF
>TRBJ1-2|TRBD1|few|TRBV6-5
TGTGCCAGCAGTCGGGACAGGAACTATGGCTACACCTTC
CASSRDRNYGYTF
>TRBJ2-1|-|-|TRBV7-8
TGTGCCAGCAGTCCTGACGGGGTAATCAACAATGAGCAGTTCTTC
CASSPDGVINNEQFF
>TRBJ1-1|TRBD1|once|TRBV28
TGTGCCAGCAGTCGAATTACAGGGGTAGAGACTGAAGCTTTCTTT
CASSRITGVETEAFF
>TRBJ1-2|-|-|TRBV5-6
TGTGCCAGCAGCTTTTCCCCGGGAAACTATGGCTACACCTTC
CASSFSPGNYGYTF
>TRBJ2-5|TRBD2|-|TRBV6-2/TRBV6-3
TGTGCCAGCAGTAACGGACTAGCGGGGGGGCAAGAGACCCAGTACTTC
CASSNGLAGGQETQYF
>TRBJ2-3|TRBD1|-|TRBV7-2
TGTGCCAGCAGCAAAGACAGGGGCGAGGGCACAGATACGCAGTATTTT
CASSKDRGEGTDTQYF
>TRBJ2-7|TRBD1|-|TRBV28
TGTGCCAGCCTCAGGACAGGGGGGACCTACGAGCAGTACTTC
CASLRTGGTYEQYF
>TRBJ1-2|-|-|TRBV28
TGTGCCAGCGGGGGGAGTCGCTACACCTTC
CASGGSRYTF
>TRBJ2-7|-|-|TRBV28
TGTGCCAGCAGTTTGGGGGGGCTTGGGGAGCAGTACTTC
CASSLGGLGEQYF
>TRBJ1-2|-|-|TRBV4-1
TGCGCCAGCAGCCAAGTGCCAAGCAACTATGGCTACACCTTC
CASSQVPSNYGYTF
>TRBJ1-4|-|-|TRBV2
TGTGCCAGCAGTGGACTGGAGGGCGAAAAACTGTTTTTT
CASSGLEGEKLFF
>TRBJ1-2|TRBD1|-|TRBV5-1
TGCGCCAGCAGCTCGCGAATGGGGACAGACTATGGCTACACCTTC
CASSSRMGTDYGYTF
>TRBJ1-3|-|-|TRBV28
TGTGCCAGCAGGGTCGGTAGCTCTGGAAACACCATATATTTT
CASRVGSSGNTIYF
>TRBJ2-3|-|-|TRBV27
TGTGCCAGCAAGGGAGCTAGCCAGGCAGATACGCAGTATTTT
CASKGASQADTQYF
>TRBJ1-2|TRBD1|-|TRBV27
TGTGCCAGCAGAGGGACAGACTATGGCTACACCTTC
CASRGTDYGYTF
>TRBJ2-1|-|-|TRBV28
TGTGCCAGCAGGGGTCGGGGAAGGCGGTTTATAAATGAGCAGTTCTTC
CASRGRGRRFINEQFF
>TRBJ2-2|TRBD1|-|TRBV6-2/TRBV6-3
TGTGCCAGCAGCTCATCACGGACAGGGAGCACCGGGGAGCTGTTTTTT
CASSSSRTGSTGELFF
>TRBJ2-5|-|-|TRBV3-1/TRBV3-2
TGTGCCAGCAGACGACAGGCATTCCAAGAGACCCAGTACTTC
CASRRQAFQETQYF
>TRBJ1-6|-|-|TRBV3-1/TRBV3-2
TGTGCCAGCAGCCAAGATTCTCCCCCCCTCCACTTT
CASSQDSPPLHF
>TRBJ1-2|-|-|TRBV9
TGTGCCAGCAGCGCTGCCGGACAGCCGAACTATGGCTACACCTTC
CASSAAGQPNYGYTF
>TRBJ2-5|TRBD2|-|TRBV5-6
TGTGCCAGCAGCCGCGGACTAGCGGGGGGTGCGGAGACCCAGTACTTC
CASSRGLAGGAETQYF
>TRBJ1-2|TRBD1|-|TRBV20-1
TGCAGTGCTAGTCGGGACAGGGGTAATGGCTACACCTTC
CSASRDRGNGYTF
>TRBJ2-7|-|-|TRBV9
TGTGCCAGCAGCCCGACCCCGCGGCTGATCTACGAGCAGTACTTC
CASSPTPRLIYEQYF
>TRBJ1-5|-|-|TRBV28
TGTGCCAGCAATTCAAGGGGGCAGCCCCAGCATTTT
CASNSRGQPQHF
>TRBJ2-7|TRBD2|-|TRBV14
TGTGCCAGCAGCCAAGGACTAGCGGGGTCCTACGAGCAGTACTTC
CASSQGLAGSYEQYF
>TRBJ2-1|-|-|TRBV30
TGTGCCGTAACTCATGCCTCTGCCTACAATGAGCAGTTCTTC
CAVTHASAYNEQFF
>TRBJ2-7|TRBD1|-|TRBV19
TGTGCCAGTAGCCCACCCGGGACAGGGTCCTCCTACGAGCAGTACTTC
CASSPPGTGSSYEQYF
>TRBJ2-2|TRBD1|once|TRBV19
TGTGCCAGTAGTATTGACAGGGGTGGGCTGTTTTTT
CASSIDRGGLFF
>TRBJ2-2|-|-|TRBV5-1
TGCGCCAGCAGCTTTACAGGGTGGAGCGCCGGGGAGCTGTTTTTT
CASSFTGWSAGELFF
>TRBJ1-2|TRBD1|-|TRBV11-2
TGTGCCAGCAGCTCACAAGCCGGGACAGTGGCCTTCTTC
CASSSQAGTVAFF
>TRBJ2-6|-|-|TRBV15
TGTGCCACCTCCCAGGGAAGGTCTGGGGCCAACGTCCTGACTTTC
CATSQGRSGANVLTF
>TRBJ2-1|-|once|TRBV5-1
TGCGCCAGCAGCTTGTCAGGGCTAAACAATGAGCAGTTCTTC
CASSLSGLNNEQFF
>TRBJ2-2|-|few|TRBV5-6
TGTGCCAGCAGCTTGGTCATCACCGGGGAGCTGTTTTTT
CASSLVITGELFF
>TRBJ1-1|-|once|TRBV2
TGTGCCAGCAGCGAGCTAAGAGTGAACACTGAAGCTTTCTTT
CASSELRVNTEAFF
>TRBJ2-1|TRBD1|-|TRBV7-3
TGTGCCAGCAGTGAGGGGGCGGCGAACAATGAGCAGTTCTTC
CASSEGAANNEQFF
>TRBJ2-2|-|few|TRBV24-1
TGTGCCACCAGTGATTTCGGGAACACCGGGGAGCTGTTTTTT
CATSDFGNTGELFF
>TRBJ2-7|TRBD2|once|TRBV18
TGTGCCAGCTCACCGTCTAGCGGGAGTTTCGTTTACGAGCAGTACTTC
CASSPSSGSFVYEQYF
>TRBJ2-7|-|few|TRBV7-6
TGTGCCAGCAGCTTAAGTGACAGTCACCTTGCCGAGCAGTACTTC
CASSLSDSHLAEQYF
>TRBJ2-4|TRBD2|few|TRBV28
TGTGCCAGCAGTTTATCGGGAGGGACGGACATTCAGTACTTC
CASSLSGGTDIQYF
>TRBJ2-5|-|-|TRBV13
TGTGCCAGCAGCTTAGTCTACCAAGAGACCCAGTACTTC
CASSLVYQETQYF
>TRBJ1-4|-|-|TRBV29-1
TGCAGCGTTGAAGATACTGCGCGTGAAAAACTGTTTTTT
CSVEDTAREKLFF
>TRBJ1-4|-|-|TRBV5-1
TGCGCCAGCAGCTTGGGGCTTAATGAAAAACTGTTTTTT
CASSLGLNEKLFF
>TRBJ2-1|TRBD2|-|TRBV7-6
TGTGCCAGCAGCTTCAGCGGGAGAAATGAGCAGTTCTTC
CASSFSGRNEQFF
>TRBJ2-7|-|once|TRBV5-1
TGCGCCAGCAGCTTGGCCGTGGACAGACGTGGAGAGCAGTACTTC
CASSLAVDRRGEQYF
>TRBJ2-7|-|-|TRBV5-1
TGCGCCAGCAGCTTATCGCAGGGCTACGAGCAGTACTTC
CASSLSQGYEQYF
>TRBJ2-7|-|-|TRBV28
TGTGCCAGCAGTTTATCACGGGCAGGGTTAAGCTCCTACGAGCAGTACTTC
CASSLSRAGLSSYEQYF